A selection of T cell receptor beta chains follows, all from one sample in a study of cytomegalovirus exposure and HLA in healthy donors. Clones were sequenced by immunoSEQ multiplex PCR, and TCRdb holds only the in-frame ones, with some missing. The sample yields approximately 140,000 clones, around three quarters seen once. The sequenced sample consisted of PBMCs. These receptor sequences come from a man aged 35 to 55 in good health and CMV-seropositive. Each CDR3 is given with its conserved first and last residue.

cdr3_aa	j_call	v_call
CASSARGGDYEQYF	TRBJ2-7	TRBV2
CSDLEDGQAAYEQYF	TRBJ2-7	TRBV29-1
CASSKTGLDSPQHF	TRBJ1-5	TRBV19
CASSLAPGKSNTIYF	TRBJ1-3	TRBV5-5
CASSMGQEGQPQHF	TRBJ1-5	TRBV19
CASSSPRGNEKLFF	TRBJ1-4	TRBV28
CASRPGLAYEQYF	TRBJ2-7	TRBV6-1
CASSPETGGSEAFF	TRBJ1-1	TRBV18
CASSITGTSGYNEQFF	TRBJ2-1	TRBV19
CASARSGSYEQYF	TRBJ2-7	TRBV27
CASSALAGEYEQYF	TRBJ2-7	TRBV10-2
CASRPPQGMNTEAFF	TRBJ1-1	TRBV5-8
CASSLISGKETQYF	TRBJ2-5	TRBV7-9
CAGGTGENTEAFF	TRBJ1-1	TRBV28
CAWRSPGLAGHNEQFF	TRBJ2-1	TRBV30
CASSFGADYEQYF	TRBJ2-7	TRBV6-5
CASSEGGRRFDEQFF	TRBJ2-1	TRBV6-4
CASSLDLTVYTGYTF	TRBJ1-2	TRBV11-2
CASSPSWTGGTGELFF	TRBJ2-2	TRBV7-2
CASSDSGGGNEQFF	TRBJ2-1	TRBV6-4
CASSFWLAGNNNEQFF	TRBJ2-1	TRBV11-1
CASSLASGRAYYEQYF	TRBJ2-7	TRBV7-2